This entry describes one T cell receptor beta chain. The table lists this clone with a few counts. The clone's antigen remains unknown. Base qualities are not at hand, and no much larger clone is one base apart. This sample stems from a study of cytomegalovirus exposure and HLA in healthy donors (dated by TCRdb to between 2016 and 2019). Concerning the study at large: An earlier analysis of 587 of the donors reported over 250 Gb of sequence data and 95 million to 140 million unique TCR beta sequences obtained from around 170 million T cells. The study used immunosequencing to profile the T cell repertoires of approximately 690 subjects and linked those repertoires to cytomegalovirus serostatus. A later analysis re-analyzed previously published TCR beta repertoires from about 730 donors and added high-resolution HLA genotyping to study TCR occurrence patterns. The study aimed to test whether signatures of past pathogen exposure could be identified by cataloging public T cell receptors. Besides the first cohort of roughly 700 subjects, a separate validation cohort made up of over 100 different subjects was used. A later genetic analysis took genome-wide SNP genotypes for about 65% of the 666 donors and used that subset as a discovery cohort. In an earlier analysis of around 540 of the donors, high-throughput TCR beta sequencing was used to judge whether each TCR beta V gene segment behaved as functional or pseudogenic. HLA typing included class I and class II loci at four-digit resolution. Rather than using new phenotypic data, the later analysis identified candidate immune exposures from TCR beta sequences and from how often those sequences occurred across donors. Of the roughly 430 genotyped donors, 81% fell in the genetic ancestry cluster associated with self-reported Caucasian donors. All discovery cohort repertoires had been generated using a single sequencing platform. An early release covering some 640 HLA-typed donors comprised 250 to 350 gigabases of sequencing data and 65 million to 100 million unique TCR sequences. Donor age, sex, ethnicity and CMV serostatus were compiled alongside the repertoire data. The number of donors typed differed by locus, with about 620-630 for A, B, C, DRB1 and DQB1, more than 500 for DQA1, 600 to 610 for DPA1, and over 400 for DPB1. To predict cytomegalovirus infection status, the study brought together high-throughput TCR immunosequencing, statistical association of individual TCRs with disease status, and machine learning. Four to six DR-DQ haplotypes were handled as single units for association and clustering, since linkage in the cohort was strong. Among 300 to 500 genotyped donors of the cohort, an average of approximately 240,000 unique TCR beta nucleotide sequences was sequenced per donor, of which 15% to 20% were non-productive.

Taken from the germline V gene (reference sequence), the CDR1 and CDR2 loops are WNHNN and SYGVQD. V and J are trimmed by 9 bases and 4 bases, and the gene matches miss 6 bases of the junction. The CDR3 sequence holds 14 residues, the cysteine and phenylalanine included. The only DNA kept is the CDR3, 42 bases in frame from the first base. The cohort was made up of approximately 670 healthy bone marrow donors. At the time of sampling, all cohort members were nominally healthy, though unrecorded immune exposures were likely present. The donor tested CMV seronegative, placing the donor among the 300 to 450 seronegative members of the cohort. A peripheral blood sample was collected from each donor, and TCR beta sequencing was performed on peripheral blood mononuclear cells. Genomic DNA was extracted from the blood cell samples with the Qiagen DNeasy Blood Extraction Kit. Results and caveats for the whole study, not just this receptor: An earlier analysis of 450 to 750 of the donors showed that most TCR beta V segments appeared in productive rearrangements either about 90% or about 30% of the time, which broadly matched IMGT annotations. A group of highly shared sequence variants was considered likely to be a technical artifact of the sequencing pipeline. In both the original and validation cohorts, the classifier was reported to diagnose cytomegalovirus status with high specificity and sensitivity. An association between a missense DCLRE1C variant and V-gene and J-gene trimming of TCR beta chains was found in a later genetic analysis and replicated in an independent cohort. HLA typing was unavailable for some donors at each locus, so association tests used only the typed subset. According to the authors, the approach could potentially be generalized to other disease states and immunological phenotypes. A further reported finding was that TCR beta sequences accurately predicted the HLA-A and HLA-B alleles for most subjects in the first cohort. Three of the identified cytomegalovirus-associated TCR beta chains were confirmed in vitro to be specific for cytomegalovirus antigens. The presence/absence analyses assumed that sequencing depth was roughly uniform across donors, and that assumption may not be true. According to a later analysis, parvovirus B19, influenza, CMV and Epstein-Barr virus appeared linked to several top co-occurrence clusters. In a later analysis, most CMV-associated TCR beta chains were found to appear HLA-restricted, with HLA associations seemingly driven largely by CMV exposure. Because the 87-base-pair reads could not distinguish some IMGT-functional V segments, including TRBV6-2 and TRBV6-3, those segments were excluded. A total of fewer than 200 TCR beta chains were listed by the study as associated with cytomegalovirus. Because counts were too low, seventeen rarely observed V segments, including chromosome 9 orphons, were left out of the earlier analysis of a few hundred of the donors. This cohort had only TCR beta chains sequenced, and the lack of alpha or paired-chain data limited which features could be detected. Linkage disequilibrium might explain the correlated functional status among segregating V segments, but an unknown experimental factor could not be excluded. CMV serostatus was the only immune exposure information available for the cohort. Assigning TCR associations to individual alleles was difficult when HLA alleles, especially DR and DQ, strongly co-occurred. Most TCR sequences were observed very rarely across donors, whereas some public TCRs were present in many individuals. In a later analysis, the rate of TCR association differed among HLA loci, with DRB1 alleles having the most associated TCRs and HLA-C alleles having the fewest. In a later genetic analysis, fewer N-insertions in productive TCRs were reported among donors in an Asian-associated ancestry cluster than the 666-donor mean. In a later analysis, HLA-associated TCR beta chains were found to be more clonally expanded and to have lower generation probabilities than equally common non-associated chains. A later analysis associated about 18,000 TCR beta sequences with specific HLA alleles at a false discovery rate of 0.05.

The receptor library was made with the immunoSEQ multiplex PCR assay. A mixture of 60 forward primers for TCR Vbeta segments and 13 reverse primers for TCR Jbeta segments was used in the multiplex PCR. A multiplex PCR assay on genomic DNA amplified the CDR3 region of rearranged TCR beta genes. Amplified TCR beta libraries were sequenced as 87-base-pair reads on the Illumina HiSeq System. Per the source publication's procedure: A later analysis tallied roughly 76 million unique TCR beta chains across the 550 to 850 repertoires, and some 10 million of those chains were shared by two or more donors. To remove PCR and sequencing errors, raw reads were error-corrected and collapsed into unique sequences using a nearest-neighbor algorithm that merged closely related sequences. CDR3 sequences were aligned to IMGT reference sequences to assign V, D and J gene segments. For a sequence to be retained, a match of at least six nucleotides was required to both a V gene segment and a J gene segment. A rearrangement was called productive if the CDR3 had no stop codons and remained in frame with V and J, and every other rearrangement was called non-productive. CDR3 was defined by IMGT convention, running from the second conserved V-encoded cysteine to the conserved J-encoded phenylalanine. In an earlier analysis of approximately 590 of the donors, sequences lacking an unambiguous match to a single V gene segment were excluded. In an earlier analysis of approximately 590 of the donors, a V segment was called functional when productive rearrangements were above 56.7%, and segregating when the standard deviation between donors exceeded 5%. A statistical classification framework was built to diagnose cytomegalovirus status from the catalog of TCR beta chain sequences. In a later analysis, TCR nucleotide sequences were compared against IMGT/GENE-DB human TR gene sequences so that V and J genes could be assigned. A later analysis assigned CDR3 sequences and most-parsimonious VDJ recombination scenarios with the TCRdist pipeline. In a later analysis, each TCR beta chain was defined by its CDR3 amino acid sequence together with its V-gene family, and reads lacking a unique V-gene family were excluded. To address suspected cross-contamination and a sequencing artifact, a later analysis removed 450 to 700 highly shared, low-generation-probability nucleotide sequences. For each public chain, a later analysis derived a clonal expansion index from normalized ranks of inferred template counts within each repertoire. Generation probabilities in a later analysis came from a VDJ recombination model fitted to out-of-frame rearrangements, and those results were checked against IGoR. In a later analysis, TCR-TCR, TCR-HLA and TCR-CMV co-occurrence was scored with hypergeometric tests, and a repertoire-size bias correction was applied to TCR pairs. False discovery rates were estimated in a later analysis by permuting HLA or CMV assignments 20 times. A later analysis grouped co-occurring TCRs with DBSCAN, adding TCRdist sequence similarity when clustering within HLA-allele-positive subsets. For co-occurrence clustering, repertoires with fewer than 30,000 or more than 120,000 public chains were excluded, along with five or six repertoires with anomalous nucleotide sharing. The source is immuneACCESS, and TCRdb retained only in-frame sequences with V and J called. Part of the clones is not carried over; for the studies checked, unresolved V genes explain less than half of this, and the remainder is unexplained. That table is the source of V, J and clone size, and D and trimming were worked out from the DNA. For this sample there are 200,000 to 250,000 clones; about 77% appear just once. The top ten clones comprise less than 3.5% of the sample.

The chain employs TRBV10-1 and TRBJ2-1; 10 middle bases align to TRBD2. This receptor was identified in a woman aged 25 to 39 in good health and CMV-seronegative. The sequenced sample consisted of PBMCs. The CDR3 corresponds to CARSGGEVYNEQFF. The nucleotide sequence is TGCGCCAGGAGCGGGGGGGAGGTATACAATGAGCAGTTCTTC.